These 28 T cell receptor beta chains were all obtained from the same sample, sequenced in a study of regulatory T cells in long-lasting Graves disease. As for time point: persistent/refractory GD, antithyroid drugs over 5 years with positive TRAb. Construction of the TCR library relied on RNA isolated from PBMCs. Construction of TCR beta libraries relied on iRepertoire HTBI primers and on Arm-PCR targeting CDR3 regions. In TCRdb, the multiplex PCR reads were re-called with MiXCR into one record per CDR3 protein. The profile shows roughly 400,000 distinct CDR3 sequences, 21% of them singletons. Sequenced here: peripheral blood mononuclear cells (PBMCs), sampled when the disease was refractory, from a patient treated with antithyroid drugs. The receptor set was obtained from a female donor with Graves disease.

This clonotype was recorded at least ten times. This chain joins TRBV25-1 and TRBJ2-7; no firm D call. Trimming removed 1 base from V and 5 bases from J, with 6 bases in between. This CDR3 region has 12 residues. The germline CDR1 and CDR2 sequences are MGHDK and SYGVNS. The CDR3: CASSEFTHEQYF. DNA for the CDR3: TGTGCCAGCAGTGAATTTACCCACGAGCAGTACTTC.

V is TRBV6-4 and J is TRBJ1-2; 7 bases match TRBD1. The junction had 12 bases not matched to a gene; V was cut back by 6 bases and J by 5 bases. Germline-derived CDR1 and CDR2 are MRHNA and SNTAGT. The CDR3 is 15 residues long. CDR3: CASSETGRELYGYTF. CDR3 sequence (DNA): TGTGCCAGCAGCGAGACAGGGAGAGAGCTGTATGGCTACACCTTC.

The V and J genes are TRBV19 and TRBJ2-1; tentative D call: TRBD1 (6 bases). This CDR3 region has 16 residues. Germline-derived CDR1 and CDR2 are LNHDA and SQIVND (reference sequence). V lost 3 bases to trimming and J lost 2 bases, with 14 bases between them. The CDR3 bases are TGTGCCAGTAGTATGGGGGCAGGAAGTACCTACAATGAGCAGTTCTTC. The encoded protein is CASSMGAGSTYNEQFF.

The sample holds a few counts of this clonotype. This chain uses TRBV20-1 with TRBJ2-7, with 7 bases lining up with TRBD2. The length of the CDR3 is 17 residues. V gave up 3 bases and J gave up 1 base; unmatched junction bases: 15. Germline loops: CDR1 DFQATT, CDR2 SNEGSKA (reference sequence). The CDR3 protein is CSASGPRGREWSYEQYF. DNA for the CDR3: TGCAGTGCTAGCGGGCCCCGTGGGCGGGAGTGGTCCTACGAGCAGTACTTC.

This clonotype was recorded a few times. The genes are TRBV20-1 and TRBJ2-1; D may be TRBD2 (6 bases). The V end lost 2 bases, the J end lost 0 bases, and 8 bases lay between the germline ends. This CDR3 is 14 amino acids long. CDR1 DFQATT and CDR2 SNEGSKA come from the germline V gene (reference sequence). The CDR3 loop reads CSARPGSSYNEQFF. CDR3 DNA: TGCAGTGCTAGACCCGGGAGCTCCTACAATGAGCAGTTCTTC.

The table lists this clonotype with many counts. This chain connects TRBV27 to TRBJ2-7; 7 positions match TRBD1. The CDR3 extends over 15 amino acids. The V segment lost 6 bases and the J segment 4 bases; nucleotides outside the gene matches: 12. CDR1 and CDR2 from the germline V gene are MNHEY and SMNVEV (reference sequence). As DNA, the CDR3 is TGTGCCAGCAGCGCGGCAACAGGGGTCCTGTACGAGCAGTACTTC. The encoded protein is CASSAATGVLYEQYF.

The CDR3, as DNA: TGTGCCAGTAGTATAGCCCGGAGGGGAATGGACTATGGCTACACCTTC. The encoded protein is CASSIARRGMDYGYTF. This chain links TRBV19 with TRBJ1-2, with D possibly being TRBD1 (5 bases). Germline CDR1 and CDR2: LNHDA and SQIVND (reference sequence). The CDR3 length is 16 residues. With 1 base removed from V and 3 bases from J, the gap between germline ends came to 15 bases.

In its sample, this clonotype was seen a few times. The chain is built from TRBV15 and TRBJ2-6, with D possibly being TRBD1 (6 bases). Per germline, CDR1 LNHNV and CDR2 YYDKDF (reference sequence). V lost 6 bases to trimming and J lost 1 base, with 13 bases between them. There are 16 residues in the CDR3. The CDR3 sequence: CATRAPGESGANVLTF. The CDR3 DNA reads TGTGCCACCAGAGCGCCAGGGGAATCTGGGGCCAACGTCCTGACTTTC.

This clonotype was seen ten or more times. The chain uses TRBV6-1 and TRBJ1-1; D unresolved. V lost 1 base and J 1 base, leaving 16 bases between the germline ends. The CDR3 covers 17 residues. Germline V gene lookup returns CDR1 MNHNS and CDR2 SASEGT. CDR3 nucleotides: TGTGCCAGCAGTGAAGTACGATATGGGGTGGAGAACACTGAAGCTTTCTTT. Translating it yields CASSEVRYGVENTEAFF.

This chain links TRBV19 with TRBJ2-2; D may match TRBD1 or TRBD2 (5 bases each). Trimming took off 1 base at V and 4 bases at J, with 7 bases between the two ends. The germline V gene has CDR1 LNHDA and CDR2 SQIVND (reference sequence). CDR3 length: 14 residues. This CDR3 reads CASSIVGVTGELFF. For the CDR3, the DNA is TGTGCCAGTAGTATAGTGGGGGTCACCGGGGAGCTGTTTTTT.

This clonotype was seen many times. Written as DNA, the CDR3 is TGTGCCAGCAGCTTAGATGTGGGGAATAGCAATCAGCCCCAGCATTTT. It yields the protein CASSLDVGNSNQPQHF. The chain couples TRBV11-2 to TRBJ1-5; D gene unclear. The V gene lost 0 bases and the J gene lost 0 bases, with 9 bases spanning the gap. The length of the CDR3 is 16 residues. The germline gives CDR1 SGHAT, CDR2 FQNNGV. The whole variable domain, filled in from reference TRBV11-2 and TRBJ1-5, reads EAGVAQSPRYKIIEKRQSVAFWCNPISGHATLYWYQQILGQGPKLLIQFQNNGVVDDSQLPKDRFSAERLKGVDSTLKIQPAKLEDSAVYLCASSLDVGNSNQPQHFGDGTRLSIL.

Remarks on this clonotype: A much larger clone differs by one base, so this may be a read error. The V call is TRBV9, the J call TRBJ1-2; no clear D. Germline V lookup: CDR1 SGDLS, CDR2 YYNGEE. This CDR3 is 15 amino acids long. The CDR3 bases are TGTGCCAGCAGCGTCGGGCCCGACCTCCAGGATGGCTGCACCTTC. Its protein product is CASSVGPDLQDGCTF.

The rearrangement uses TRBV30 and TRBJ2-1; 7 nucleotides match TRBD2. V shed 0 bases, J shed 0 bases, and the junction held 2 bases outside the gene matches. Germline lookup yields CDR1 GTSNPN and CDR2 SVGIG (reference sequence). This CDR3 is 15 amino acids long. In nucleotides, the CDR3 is TGTGCCTGGAGTGTTGCTAGCGGCTCCTACAATGAGCAGTTCTTC. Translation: CAWSVASGSYNEQFF.

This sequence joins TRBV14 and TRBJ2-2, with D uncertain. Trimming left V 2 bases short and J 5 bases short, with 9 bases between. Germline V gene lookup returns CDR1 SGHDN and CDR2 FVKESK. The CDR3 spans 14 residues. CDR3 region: CASSQRVRTGELFF. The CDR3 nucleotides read TGTGCCAGCAGCCAAAGAGTCAGGACCGGGGAGCTGTTTTTT.

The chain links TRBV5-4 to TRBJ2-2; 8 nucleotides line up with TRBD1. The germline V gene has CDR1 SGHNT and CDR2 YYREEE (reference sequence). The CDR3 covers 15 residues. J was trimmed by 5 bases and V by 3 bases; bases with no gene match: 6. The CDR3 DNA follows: TGTGCCAGCAGCTCCCGACAGGGGCAGACCGGGGAGCTGTTTTTT. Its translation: CASSSRQGQTGELFF.

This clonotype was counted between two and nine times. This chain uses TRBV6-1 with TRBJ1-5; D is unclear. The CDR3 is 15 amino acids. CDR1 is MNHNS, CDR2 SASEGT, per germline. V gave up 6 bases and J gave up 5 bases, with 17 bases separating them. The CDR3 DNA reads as TGTGCCAGCAGCTTGACCCCGACTGCCCATCAGCCCCAGCATTTT. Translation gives CASSLTPTAHQPQHF.

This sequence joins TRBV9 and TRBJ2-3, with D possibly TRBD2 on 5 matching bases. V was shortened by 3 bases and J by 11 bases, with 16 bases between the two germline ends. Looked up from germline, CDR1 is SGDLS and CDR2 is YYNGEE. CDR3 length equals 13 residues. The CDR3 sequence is CASSAPSEARQYF. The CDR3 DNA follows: TGTGCCAGCAGCGCCCCTTCGGAGGCGAGGCAGTATTTT.

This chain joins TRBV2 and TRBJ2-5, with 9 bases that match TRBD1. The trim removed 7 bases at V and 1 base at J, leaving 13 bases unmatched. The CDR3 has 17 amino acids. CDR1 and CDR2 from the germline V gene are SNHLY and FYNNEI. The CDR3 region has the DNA TGTGCCAGCATCCCCGGAGGGGACAGGGATACCCAAGAGACCCAGTACTTC. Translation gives CASIPGGDRDTQETQYF.

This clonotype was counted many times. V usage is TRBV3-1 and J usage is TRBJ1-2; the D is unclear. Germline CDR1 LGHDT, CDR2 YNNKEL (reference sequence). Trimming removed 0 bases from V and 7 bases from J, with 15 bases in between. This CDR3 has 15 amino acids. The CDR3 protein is CASSQDHGGRGGYTF. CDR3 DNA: TGTGCCAGCAGCCAAGATCATGGAGGGAGAGGTGGCTACACCTTC.

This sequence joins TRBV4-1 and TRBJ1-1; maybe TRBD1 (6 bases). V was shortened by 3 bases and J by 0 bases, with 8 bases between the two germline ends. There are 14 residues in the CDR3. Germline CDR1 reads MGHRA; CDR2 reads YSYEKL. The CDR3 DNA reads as TGCGCCAGCAGCCAGGGGGCGATGAACACTGAAGCTTTCTTT. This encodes CASSQGAMNTEAFF.

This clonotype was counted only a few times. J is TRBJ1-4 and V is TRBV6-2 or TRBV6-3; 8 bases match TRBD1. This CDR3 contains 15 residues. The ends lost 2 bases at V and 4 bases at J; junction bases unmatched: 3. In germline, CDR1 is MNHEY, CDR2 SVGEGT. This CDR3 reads CASSYGTGHNEKLFF. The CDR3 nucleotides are TGTGCCAGCAGTTACGGGACAGGTCATAATGAAAAACTGTTTTTT.

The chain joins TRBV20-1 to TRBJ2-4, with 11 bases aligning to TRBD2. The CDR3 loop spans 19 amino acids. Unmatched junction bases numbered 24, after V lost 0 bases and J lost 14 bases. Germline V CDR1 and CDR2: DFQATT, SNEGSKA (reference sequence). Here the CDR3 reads CSARDPGQGLAAPLWVEYF. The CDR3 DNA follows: TGCAGTGCTAGAGATCCGGGACAGGGACTAGCGGCCCCGTTGTGGGTGGAGTACTTC.

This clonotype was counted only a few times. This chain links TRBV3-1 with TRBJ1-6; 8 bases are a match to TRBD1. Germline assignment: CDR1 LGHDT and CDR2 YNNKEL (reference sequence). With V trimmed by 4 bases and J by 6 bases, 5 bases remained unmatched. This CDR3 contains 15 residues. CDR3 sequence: CASSPGQGSNSPLHF. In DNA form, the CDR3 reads TGTGCCAGCAGCCCTGGACAGGGAAGTAATTCACCCCTCCACTTT. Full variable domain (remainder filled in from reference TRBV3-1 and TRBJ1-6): DTAVSQTPKYLVTQMGNDKSIKCEQNLGHDTMYWYKQDSKKFLKIMFSYNNKELIINETVPNRFSPKSPDKAHLNLHINSLELGDSAVYFCASSPGQGSNSPLHFGNGTRLTVT.

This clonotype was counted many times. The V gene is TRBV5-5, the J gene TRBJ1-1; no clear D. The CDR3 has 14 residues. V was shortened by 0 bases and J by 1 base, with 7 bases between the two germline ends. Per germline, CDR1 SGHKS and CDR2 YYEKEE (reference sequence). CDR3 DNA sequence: TGTGCCAGCAGCTTGGGGGGTGAGAACACTGAAGCTTTCTTT. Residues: CASSLGGENTEAFF.

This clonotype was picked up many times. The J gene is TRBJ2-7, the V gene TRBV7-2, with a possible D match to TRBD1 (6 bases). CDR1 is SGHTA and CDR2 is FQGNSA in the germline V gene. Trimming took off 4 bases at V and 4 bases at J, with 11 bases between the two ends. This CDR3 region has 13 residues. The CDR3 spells CASSYSQGYEQYF. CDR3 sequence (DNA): TGTGCCAGCAGCTATAGCCAGGGGTACGAGCAGTACTTC.

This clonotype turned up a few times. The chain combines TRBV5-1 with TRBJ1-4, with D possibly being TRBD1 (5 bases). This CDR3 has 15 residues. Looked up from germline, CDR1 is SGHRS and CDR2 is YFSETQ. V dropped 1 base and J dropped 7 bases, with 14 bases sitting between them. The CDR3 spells CASSLSGQVGEKLFF. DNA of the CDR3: TGCGCCAGCAGCTTGTCGGGGCAGGTCGGTGAAAAACTGTTTTTT. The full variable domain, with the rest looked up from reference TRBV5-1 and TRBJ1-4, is KAGVTQTPRYLIKTRGQQVTLSCSPISGHRSVSWYQQTPGQGLQFLFEYFSETQRNKGNFPGRFSGRQFSNSRSEMNVSTLELGDSALYLCASSLSGQVGEKLFFGSGTQLSVL.

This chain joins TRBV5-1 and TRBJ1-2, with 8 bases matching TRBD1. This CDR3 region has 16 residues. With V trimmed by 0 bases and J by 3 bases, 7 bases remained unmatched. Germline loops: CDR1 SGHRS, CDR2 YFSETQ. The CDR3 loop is CASSLAGQGADYGYTF. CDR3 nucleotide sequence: TGCGCCAGCAGCTTGGCCGGACAGGGTGCGGACTATGGCTACACCTTC. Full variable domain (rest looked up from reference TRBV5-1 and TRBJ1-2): KAGVTQTPRYLIKTRGQQVTLSCSPISGHRSVSWYQQTPGQGLQFLFEYFSETQRNKGNFPGRFSGRQFSNSRSEMNVSTLELGDSALYLCASSLAGQGADYGYTFGSGTRLTVV.

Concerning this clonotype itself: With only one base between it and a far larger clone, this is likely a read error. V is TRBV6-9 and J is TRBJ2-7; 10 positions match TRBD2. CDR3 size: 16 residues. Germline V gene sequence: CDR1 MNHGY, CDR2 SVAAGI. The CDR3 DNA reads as TGTACCAGCAGTTACTCAGGACTAGCGGTACCTACGAAGCAGTACTTC. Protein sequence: CTSSYSGLAVPTKQYF.